A selection of T cell receptor beta chains follows, all from one sample in a study of CD8 T cells in ankylosing spondylitis. MiXCR, run by TCRdb on the 5' RACE reads, gives a single entry per CDR3 protein. Seen here are 40,000 or so distinct CDR3 sequences, 2.5% to 3.5% observed once, and the top ten hold 2.5% to 3.5%. The sample was blood, either unsorted or a sorted T cell fraction (not recorded which). The receptor set was obtained from a male donor with ankylosing spondylitis or in good health (not recorded which). CDR3s include the opening cysteine and the closing phenylalanine or tryptophan. The order of the fields is V gene, J gene, CDR3 protein.

v_call: TRBV9
j_call: TRBJ2-2
cdr3_aa: CASSVALVGAGELFF

v_call: TRBV9
j_call: TRBJ2-2
cdr3_aa: CASSGSLAWGTGELFF

v_call: TRBV9
j_call: TRBJ1-2
cdr3_aa: CASSANSGGTGGEGNGYTF

v_call: TRBV9
j_call: TRBJ2-1
cdr3_aa: CASSPRDRDPYNEQFF

v_call: TRBV9
j_call: TRBJ2-1
cdr3_aa: CASTFSPGGRNEQFF

v_call: TRBV9
j_call: TRBJ2-2
cdr3_aa: CASSEQDRVAGELFF

v_call: TRBV9
j_call: TRBJ2-2
cdr3_aa: CTSSGRTGGTGELFF

v_call: TRBV9
j_call: TRBJ2-1
cdr3_aa: CASSAPGLASNEQFF

v_call: TRBV9
j_call: TRBJ2-2
cdr3_aa: CASSLAVNTGELFF

v_call: TRBV9
j_call: TRBJ2-3
cdr3_aa: CASSVEGLARDTQYF

v_call: TRBV9
j_call: TRBJ2-3
cdr3_aa: CASSARLVVDTQYF

v_call: TRBV9
j_call: TRBJ2-3
cdr3_aa: CASSTPTDTQYF

v_call: TRBV9
j_call: TRBJ2-1
cdr3_aa: CASSTSGGSDNEQFF

v_call: TRBV9
j_call: TRBJ1-4
cdr3_aa: CASSGDRDREKLFF

v_call: TRBV9
j_call: TRBJ1-3
cdr3_aa: CASTLDGNTIYF

v_call: TRBV9
j_call: TRBJ2-1
cdr3_aa: CASSPRTGKSEQFF

v_call: TRBV9
j_call: TRBJ2-5
cdr3_aa: CASSVSAGADQETQYF

v_call: TRBV9
j_call: TRBJ1-3
cdr3_aa: CASSVGGTQGNTIYF

v_call: TRBV9
j_call: TRBJ2-1
cdr3_aa: CASSAKRASGRDNEQFF

v_call: TRBV9
j_call: TRBJ1-1
cdr3_aa: CASSFAGQANTEAFF

v_call: TRBV9
j_call: TRBJ1-1
cdr3_aa: CASSVGTGAEAFF

v_call: TRBV9
j_call: TRBJ2-3
cdr3_aa: CASSVSELSTDTQYF

v_call: TRBV9
j_call: TRBJ2-3
cdr3_aa: CASRDSTDTQYF

v_call: TRBV9
j_call: TRBJ2-1
cdr3_aa: CASSVEGSAGNEQFF

v_call: TRBV9
j_call: TRBJ2-1
cdr3_aa: CASSENLYNEQFF

v_call: TRBV9
j_call: TRBJ2-3
cdr3_aa: CASSVGGRRADTQYF

v_call: TRBV9
j_call: TRBJ2-5
cdr3_aa: CASSLGLAGGLYQETQYF

v_call: TRBV9
j_call: TRBJ2-5
cdr3_aa: CASSVAVGVQGGETQYF

v_call: TRBV9
j_call: TRBJ2-2
cdr3_aa: CASSVMFGELFF

v_call: TRBV9
j_call: TRBJ2-3
cdr3_aa: CASSFDRGLKTDTQYF

v_call: TRBV9
j_call: TRBJ2-5
cdr3_aa: CASSSSGAGTQETQYF

v_call: TRBV9
j_call: TRBJ2-3
cdr3_aa: CASSGQGPTDTQYF

v_call: TRBV9
j_call: TRBJ1-6
cdr3_aa: CASSFSGTGVNSPLHF

v_call: TRBV9
j_call: TRBJ2-2
cdr3_aa: CASSVAGIGGELFF

v_call: TRBV9
j_call: TRBJ1-1
cdr3_aa: CASTPFGWGTRTEAFF

v_call: TRBV9
j_call: TRBJ2-3
cdr3_aa: CASSTRPGQGIPDTQYF

v_call: TRBV6-5
j_call: TRBJ2-2
cdr3_aa: CASSYSIGAGELFF

v_call: TRBV9
j_call: TRBJ2-1
cdr3_aa: CASSPKHYRNNEQFF

v_call: TRBV9
j_call: TRBJ2-2
cdr3_aa: CASRPLAGGIGELFF

v_call: TRBV9
j_call: TRBJ2-3
cdr3_aa: CASSPGRGGADTQYF

v_call: TRBV9
j_call: TRBJ2-3
cdr3_aa: CASGPDTQYF